The rows below give T cell receptor beta chains drawn from one sample of a study of blood T cell repertoires in COVID-19. Sequencing used immunoSEQ multiplex PCR; TCRdb keeps in-frame clones, though not all of them. Seen here are just under 90,000 clones, roughly 70% observed once, and the top ten hold approximately 15%. The specimen sequenced was peripheral blood. The receptors were sampled from a woman older than 75 with acute or convalescent COVID-19. CDR3s include the opening cysteine and the closing phenylalanine or tryptophan. The D gene is left open where the match is weak. Part of the rows lack a size; the others show once, few, many or a class for expanded clones.

cdr3_nt: TGTGCCAGCAGTTTATCGATCCCGGGGGGGGCGGGCTATGGCTACACCTTC
cdr3_aa: CASSLSIPGGAGYGYTF
d_call: NA
j_call: TRBJ1-2
clone_size: once
v_call: TRBV27

cdr3_nt: TGTGCCACCAGTTCGTGGGACAGGGGGCCGGAGACCCAGTACTTC
cdr3_aa: CATSSWDRGPETQYF
d_call: TRBD1
j_call: TRBJ2-5
clone_size: NA
v_call: TRBV24-1

cdr3_nt: TGCGCCAGCAGCGAGGACAGTGGTCAGGACATTCAGTACTTC
cdr3_aa: CASSEDSGQDIQYF
d_call: NA
j_call: TRBJ2-4
clone_size: NA
v_call: TRBV5-1

cdr3_nt: TGTGCTAGTGGTTTGGTGACGGGGGGGCCAGAGACCCAGTACTTC
cdr3_aa: CASGLVTGGPETQYF
d_call: TRBD2
j_call: TRBJ2-5
clone_size: once
v_call: TRBV12-5

cdr3_nt: TGTGCCACCAGCAGAGCTAGGCTAGCGGTCTCCTACGAGCAGTACTTC
cdr3_aa: CATSRARLAVSYEQYF
d_call: TRBD2
j_call: TRBJ2-7
clone_size: NA
v_call: TRBV15

cdr3_nt: TGTGCCAGCAGTTACTCACAAGAGACCCAGTACTTC
cdr3_aa: CASSYSQETQYF
d_call: NA
j_call: TRBJ2-5
clone_size: NA
v_call: TRBV2

cdr3_nt: TGCAGCGCCTCGGCGGCCTACGAGCAGTACTTC
cdr3_aa: CSASAAYEQYF
d_call: NA
j_call: TRBJ2-7
clone_size: NA
v_call: TRBV29-1

cdr3_nt: TGCGCCAGCAGCCAAGCAGAACAGTATAATTCACCCCTCCACTTT
cdr3_aa: CASSQAEQYNSPLHF
d_call: NA
j_call: TRBJ1-6
clone_size: NA
v_call: TRBV4-1

cdr3_nt: TGTGCCACTGGGGCAAGGGGATTTTCGAACGAGCAGTACTTC
cdr3_aa: CATGARGFSNEQYF
d_call: NA
j_call: TRBJ2-7
clone_size: NA
v_call: TRBV6-5

cdr3_nt: TGTGCCAGCTCACCACCGTTGGCGGGAGCTAACTATGGCTACACCTTC
cdr3_aa: CASSPPLAGANYGYTF
d_call: NA
j_call: TRBJ1-2
clone_size: NA
v_call: TRBV18

cdr3_nt: TGTGCCAGCAGTGCCGGGACTACAGCCACCTACAATGAGCAGTTCTTC
cdr3_aa: CASSAGTTATYNEQFF
d_call: TRBD2
j_call: TRBJ2-1
clone_size: NA
v_call: TRBV2

cdr3_nt: TGTGCCAGTTCAGGACAGACGAACACTGAAGCTTTCTTT
cdr3_aa: CASSGQTNTEAFF
d_call: NA
j_call: TRBJ1-1
clone_size: NA
v_call: TRBV2

cdr3_nt: TGTGCCAGCAGCTTAGACAGGGACCAGGAAAAACTGTTTTTT
cdr3_aa: CASSLDRDQEKLFF
d_call: TRBD1
j_call: TRBJ1-4
clone_size: once
v_call: TRBV5-4

cdr3_nt: TGTGCCAGCAGTATGGGGGACAGTGGAAACACCATATATTTT
cdr3_aa: CASSMGDSGNTIYF
d_call: TRBD1
j_call: TRBJ1-3
clone_size: NA
v_call: TRBV5-6

cdr3_nt: TGTGCCAGCAGCTCTAGCGGGGTCCAAGAGACCCAGTACTTC
cdr3_aa: CASSSSGVQETQYF
d_call: TRBD2
j_call: TRBJ2-5
clone_size: NA
v_call: TRBV5-4

cdr3_nt: TGTGCCAGCAGCCAAGATCTTGGGGAGGTTGGCTACACCTTC
cdr3_aa: CASSQDLGEVGYTF
d_call: NA
j_call: TRBJ1-2
clone_size: NA
v_call: TRBV4-2

cdr3_nt: TGCGCCAGCAGCCAAGTGGGGGGGGCTGAGCAGTTCTTC
cdr3_aa: CASSQVGGAEQFF
d_call: NA
j_call: TRBJ2-1
clone_size: few
v_call: TRBV4-1

cdr3_nt: TGTGCCAGCTCGCCTCTCCCCGGGAGCAACTATGGCTACACCTTC
cdr3_aa: CASSPLPGSNYGYTF
d_call: NA
j_call: TRBJ1-2
clone_size: NA
v_call: TRBV18

cdr3_nt: TGTGCCAGCAGCTCCCCGGGACAGAGAAATGAAAAACTGTTTTTT
cdr3_aa: CASSSPGQRNEKLFF
d_call: TRBD1
j_call: TRBJ1-4
clone_size: NA
v_call: TRBV7-9

cdr3_nt: TGTGCCAGCAGCCACCTAGCTCCGGGGATGAACACTGAAGCTTTCTTT
cdr3_aa: CASSHLAPGMNTEAFF
d_call: NA
j_call: TRBJ1-1
clone_size: NA
v_call: TRBV14

cdr3_nt: TGTGCCAGCAGCTTAAGGACTAGCGGGGGGGCAGATACGCAGTATTTT
cdr3_aa: CASSLRTSGGADTQYF
d_call: TRBD2
j_call: TRBJ2-3
clone_size: NA
v_call: TRBV7-9

cdr3_nt: TGTGCCAGCAGCTTCGAGGCTAACTATGGCTACACCTTC
cdr3_aa: CASSFEANYGYTF
d_call: NA
j_call: TRBJ1-2
clone_size: NA
v_call: TRBV11-2

cdr3_nt: TGTGCCAGTAGTCAGATGGGACAGCCCAACACTGAAGCTTTCTTT
cdr3_aa: CASSQMGQPNTEAFF
d_call: TRBD1
j_call: TRBJ1-1
clone_size: NA
v_call: TRBV19

cdr3_nt: TGTGCCAGCAGCCAGTACTATGGCTACACCTTC
cdr3_aa: CASSQYYGYTF
d_call: NA
j_call: TRBJ1-2
clone_size: few
v_call: TRBV5-6

cdr3_nt: TGCGCCAGCAGCGAAGGGACTAGCGGGGGGTCGGATACGCAGTATTTT
cdr3_aa: CASSEGTSGGSDTQYF
d_call: TRBD2
j_call: TRBJ2-3
clone_size: NA
v_call: TRBV5-1

cdr3_nt: TGTGCCAGCAGCGCGGGACAGTTCCAAGAGACCCAGTACTTC
cdr3_aa: CASSAGQFQETQYF
d_call: TRBD1
j_call: TRBJ2-5
clone_size: NA
v_call: TRBV9

cdr3_nt: TGCAGCGGAGGGGGGGGAGAGAGGACTGAAGCTTTCTTT
cdr3_aa: CSGGGGERTEAFF
d_call: NA
j_call: TRBJ1-1
clone_size: NA
v_call: TRBV29-1

cdr3_nt: TGTGCCACCAGTGGCGACAGGGAAAGATACAATGAGCAGTTCTTC
cdr3_aa: CATSGDRERYNEQFF
d_call: TRBD1
j_call: TRBJ2-1
clone_size: few
v_call: TRBV24-1

cdr3_nt: TGTGCCAGCAGTTACCGACAGGGGGCCGGATATCAGCCCCAGCATTTT
cdr3_aa: CASSYRQGAGYQPQHF
d_call: TRBD1
j_call: TRBJ1-5
clone_size: NA
v_call: TRBV6-2/TRBV6-3

cdr3_nt: TGTGCCAGCAGCACCGCTCGGACTAGCGGGGGGGCCCGCCCAGATACGCAGTATTTT
cdr3_aa: CASSTARTSGGARPDTQYF
d_call: NA
j_call: TRBJ2-3
clone_size: NA
v_call: TRBV21-1

cdr3_nt: TGTGCCAGCAGAAACCCGTTATCAGGGGGCTACGAGCAGTACTTC
cdr3_aa: CASRNPLSGGYEQYF
d_call: TRBD1
j_call: TRBJ2-7
clone_size: NA
v_call: TRBV7-6

cdr3_nt: TGTGCCAGCAGTCGCCCGACTAGCGGGGGGGCTGTCTCCTACGAGCAGTACTTC
cdr3_aa: CASSRPTSGGAVSYEQYF
d_call: TRBD2
j_call: TRBJ2-7
clone_size: once
v_call: TRBV6-2/TRBV6-3

cdr3_nt: TGTGCCAGCAGAAGGACAGGGGTGACCTACGAGCAGTACTTC
cdr3_aa: CASRRTGVTYEQYF
d_call: NA
j_call: TRBJ2-7
clone_size: NA
v_call: TRBV21-1

cdr3_nt: TGTGCCAGCAGTTTCAGGGGAGCAGAGACCCAGTACTTC
cdr3_aa: CASSFRGAETQYF
d_call: NA
j_call: TRBJ2-5
clone_size: NA
v_call: TRBV12-3/TRBV12-4

cdr3_nt: TGCGCCAGCAGCCTAGTAGCGGGGGGAAACACCGGGGAGCTGTTTTTT
cdr3_aa: CASSLVAGGNTGELFF
d_call: TRBD2
j_call: TRBJ2-2
clone_size: NA
v_call: TRBV4-1

cdr3_nt: TGTGCCAGCAGTGAAGCCGGACAGGGTACCTATGGCTACACCTTC
cdr3_aa: CASSEAGQGTYGYTF
d_call: TRBD1
j_call: TRBJ1-2
clone_size: NA
v_call: TRBV25-1

cdr3_nt: TGTGCCAGCAGCCGGACCGGGAATAGCAATCAGCCCCAGCATTTT
cdr3_aa: CASSRTGNSNQPQHF
d_call: NA
j_call: TRBJ1-5
clone_size: NA
v_call: TRBV7-2

cdr3_nt: TGTGCCAGCAGTAGCACAGGATACGAGCAGTACTTC
cdr3_aa: CASSSTGYEQYF
d_call: NA
j_call: TRBJ2-7
clone_size: NA
v_call: TRBV6-5

cdr3_nt: TGTGCCAGTAGTTGGACAGGAATCAATCAGCCCCAGCATTTT
cdr3_aa: CASSWTGINQPQHF
d_call: TRBD1
j_call: TRBJ1-5
clone_size: NA
v_call: TRBV19

cdr3_nt: TGTGCCAGCAGTCCCCCCCGGCGGTCTGAAGCTTTCTTT
cdr3_aa: CASSPPRRSEAFF
d_call: NA
j_call: TRBJ1-1
clone_size: NA
v_call: TRBV6-5

cdr3_nt: TGTGCCAGCAGTTTACCCGAAGGGACAGGGAAGCGATACGAGCAGTACTTC
cdr3_aa: CASSLPEGTGKRYEQYF
d_call: TRBD1
j_call: TRBJ2-7
clone_size: many
v_call: TRBV2

cdr3_nt: TGCGCCAGCAGACGCCCAGGAGGGAACTATGGCTACACCTTC
cdr3_aa: CASRRPGGNYGYTF
d_call: NA
j_call: TRBJ1-2
clone_size: NA
v_call: TRBV4-1

cdr3_nt: TGCGCCAGCAGCCAAGGGAGTTCGTTGGGAGGGTTAGGAGGAAACACCATATATTTT
cdr3_aa: CASSQGSSLGGLGGNTIYF
d_call: NA
j_call: TRBJ1-3
clone_size: NA
v_call: TRBV4-1

cdr3_nt: TGTGCCAGCAGGGACAGCTCTATTTCTGGAAACACCATATATTTT
cdr3_aa: CASRDSSISGNTIYF
d_call: NA
j_call: TRBJ1-3
clone_size: NA
v_call: TRBV28

cdr3_nt: TGTGCCAGCAGCTCCGCACCTGGACAGGGGTTAGGATCACCCCTCCACTTT
cdr3_aa: CASSSAPGQGLGSPLHF
d_call: TRBD1
j_call: TRBJ1-6
clone_size: NA
v_call: TRBV9

cdr3_nt: TGTGCCAGCAGATTGGGACAGGGTTACACTGAAGCTTTCTTT
cdr3_aa: CASRLGQGYTEAFF
d_call: TRBD1
j_call: TRBJ1-1
clone_size: NA
v_call: TRBV7-2

cdr3_nt: TGTGCCAGTGCAGGGAATTTCAATCAGCCCCAGCATTTT
cdr3_aa: CASAGNFNQPQHF
d_call: NA
j_call: TRBJ1-5
clone_size: once
v_call: TRBV19

cdr3_nt: TGTGCCAGCAGTTCTGAGCCAAACCCGGTCCTCATATATTTT
cdr3_aa: CASSSEPNPVLIYF
d_call: NA
j_call: TRBJ1-3
clone_size: NA
v_call: TRBV28

cdr3_nt: TGTGCCAACTCGAGGCAGGGGAACACTGAAGCTTTCTTT
cdr3_aa: CANSRQGNTEAFF
d_call: NA
j_call: TRBJ1-1
clone_size: NA
v_call: TRBV5-4

cdr3_nt: TGTGCCAGCAGCTTGGACACCAGCTCTGGAAACACCATATATTTT
cdr3_aa: CASSLDTSSGNTIYF
d_call: NA
j_call: TRBJ1-3
clone_size: NA
v_call: TRBV5-4

cdr3_nt: TGTGCCAGCAGCCCCCGGGACAGGTCGTCCTACAATGAGCAGTTCTTC
cdr3_aa: CASSPRDRSSYNEQFF
d_call: TRBD1
j_call: TRBJ2-1
clone_size: NA
v_call: TRBV9

cdr3_nt: TGTGCCAGCAGCTTAGGTTACTCCTATAATTCACCCCTCCACTTT
cdr3_aa: CASSLGYSYNSPLHF
d_call: NA
j_call: TRBJ1-6
clone_size: NA
v_call: TRBV7-8

cdr3_nt: TGTGCCATCACTTTTGGGGCAGGGAACTATGGCTACACCTTC
cdr3_aa: CAITFGAGNYGYTF
d_call: NA
j_call: TRBJ1-2
clone_size: NA
v_call: TRBV10-3

cdr3_nt: TGTGCCAGCAGCCCTAGTAAGGGGCAGGGAATCTACAACGGTAATGAAAAACTGTTTTTT
cdr3_aa: CASSPSKGQGIYNGNEKLFF
d_call: NA
j_call: TRBJ1-4
clone_size: NA
v_call: TRBV27

cdr3_nt: TGTGCCAGCTCACCGACAGCTAATTCACCCCTCCACTTT
cdr3_aa: CASSPTANSPLHF
d_call: NA
j_call: TRBJ1-6
clone_size: few
v_call: TRBV18